This T cell receptor beta chain was recovered during a study of follicular helper T cells after annual influenza vaccination. Time point given: 2015-2016 season, pre-vaccination. This CDR3 region has 17 residues. CDR1 and CDR2 from the germline V gene are LGHNA and YSLEER. Trimming took 2 bases from V and 2 from J, leaving 18 bases between them. Libraries were prepared by immunoSEQ multiplex PCR; TCRdb keeps only in-frame clonotypes and omits some of them. The sample includes more than 10,000 clones, about 80% of them seen just once. This receptor was identified in an adult who received the influenza vaccine. The chain combines TRBV4-3 with TRBJ1-1; no definite D call. The sequencing here drew on CXCR5+ CD38- circulating T follicular helper cells from blood, taken on the day of influenza vaccination. The subset denotes: circulating Tfh, non-naive CD4+CXCR5+PD-1+ (ICOS+CD38+ or ICOS-CD38-). The CDR3 loop is CASSQLAGSGLNTEAFF. The CDR3 bases are TGCGCCAGCAGCCAACTGGCGGGTTCAGGACTTAACACTGAAGCTTTCTTT.